A single sample gave rise to the 13 T cell receptor beta chains below, sequenced in a study of early T cells in non-severe SARS-CoV-2 infection (TCRdb year 2021). The library relied on 5' RACE. These reads were obtained on a NextSeq 500. The raw public reads went through TCRdb reprocessing: fastp at Q25, MiXCR clone calling, in-frame beta chains kept. CDR3 protein duplicates are merged, each entry listing the most common genes and DNA. The sample profile shows under 45,000 distinct CDR3 sequences; approximately 8% of them were found once. The ten largest clones take up roughly 12% of the sample. Source: whole blood, taken at baseline. Receptors were obtained from an adult who was a healthcare worker with PCR-confirmed SARS-CoV-2 infection or an uninfected control (not recorded which).

This clonotype was found many times. This chain connects TRBV30 to TRBJ1-1; 7 bases align to TRBD1. The CDR3 loop spans 12 amino acids. Germline lookup yields CDR1 GTSNPN and CDR2 SVGIG (reference sequence). Trimming removed 7 bases from V and 3 bases from J; junction bases left unmatched: 5. CDR3 DNA: TGTGCCTTTCAGGGGGAGGACACTGAAGCTTTCTTT. This encodes CAFQGEDTEAFF.

This clonotype was observed once. A much larger clone lies one base from this, so it may be a read error. The CDR3 region is CASSPETAQGLNTEAFF. For the CDR3, the DNA is TGTGCCAGCTCACCAGAGACCGCTCAAGGTCTGAACACTGAAGCTTTCTTT. This sequence joins TRBV18 and TRBJ1-1; D not certain. V was pared by 2 bases and J by 0 bases, with 16 bases between. Germline CDR1 KGHSH, CDR2 LQKENI. This CDR3 contains 17 residues. Supplemented by reference TRBV18 and TRBJ1-1, the full variable domain reads NAGVMQNPRHLVRRRGQEARLRCSPMKGHSHVYWYRQLPEEGLKFMVYLQKENIIDESGMPKERFSAEFPKEGPSILRIQQVVRGDSAAYFCASSPETAQGLNTEAFFGQGTRLTVV.

This clonotype was seen at least ten times. The V and J genes are TRBV10-3 and TRBJ2-5; TRBD2 aligns across 8 bases. CDR3 length: 16 residues. Unmatched junction bases numbered 5, after V lost 0 bases and J lost 2 bases. Looked up from germline, CDR1 is ENHRY and CDR2 is SYGVKD. The CDR3 spells CAISESKRGLQETQYF. CDR3 sequence (DNA): TGTGCCATCAGTGAGTCGAAGCGGGGGTTACAAGAGACCCAGTACTTC.

This clonotype was seen more than once but under ten times. The chain uses TRBV10-3 and TRBJ2-7; D is possibly TRBD2 (5 bases). Trimming cost V 7 bases and J 3 bases, with 7 bases left between them. This CDR3 region has 11 residues. Per the germline V gene, CDR1 is ENHRY and CDR2 is SYGVKD. CDR3: CAITAGYEQYF. The CDR3 nucleotides are TGTGCCATCACGGCGGGCTACGAGCAGTACTTC.

This chain connects TRBV19 to TRBJ1-2; the match to TRBD1 covers 7 bases. Germline V gene lookup returns CDR1 LNHDA and CDR2 SQIVND (reference sequence). Trimming removed 2 bases from V and 2 bases from J; junction bases left unmatched: 5. This CDR3 is built from 15 residues. The CDR3 spells CASSIRSGQNYGYTF. The CDR3 DNA sequence: TGTGCCAGTAGTATAAGATCGGGACAGAACTATGGCTACACCTTC.

In this sample, this clonotype turned up a few times. The chain joins TRBV9 to TRBJ2-2; 7 nucleotides match TRBD1. This CDR3 spans 14 amino acids. The ends lost 0 bases at V and 4 bases at J; junction bases unmatched: 0. Germline V CDR1 and CDR2: SGDLS, YYNGEE. The CDR3 protein is CASSVEGATGELFF. CDR3 in DNA: TGTGCCAGCAGCGTAGAGGGGGCCACCGGGGAGCTGTTTTTT.

To note about this clonotype: With a much larger clone just one base away, this may be a read error. The chain links TRBV7-2 to TRBJ1-2, with D perhaps matching TRBD1 (5 bases). The CDR3 is made up of 13 amino acids. CDR1 is SGHTA and CDR2 is FQGNSA in the germline V gene. CDR3 region: CVSSADSPYGYTF. CDR3 in DNA: TGTGTCAGCAGCGCAGACAGTCCGTATGGCTACACCTTC.

This clonotype has a count of ten or more. The genes are TRBV11-2 and TRBJ2-3; D unclear. This CDR3 region has 14 residues. Trimming left V 2 bases short and J 5 bases short, with 11 bases between. Germline loops: CDR1 SGHAT, CDR2 FQNNGV. In DNA, the CDR3 is TGTGCCAGCAGCTTAAGGCTCTTGGGAGATACGCAGTATTTT. Its translation is CASSLRLLGDTQYF.

This clonotype was counted many times. V usage is TRBV2 and J usage is TRBJ2-5; TRBD1 is a possible D gene (5 bases). Germline V gene sequence: CDR1 SNHLY, CDR2 FYNNEI. Trimming removed 5 bases at V and 7 bases at J, with 11 bases between. The CDR3 consists of 12 residues. Written as DNA, the CDR3 is TGTGCCAGCAGTCAACAGGATGGGACCCAGTACTTC. It codes for CASSQQDGTQYF.

This clonotype was seen repeatedly, ten times or more. V and J are TRBV12-3 or TRBV12-4 and TRBJ1-1, with D unclear. The V end was cut by 5 bases, the J end by 11 bases, with 12 bases between. The CDR3 has 11 residues. CDR3 protein: CASSPDLEAFF. The DNA of the CDR3 is TGTGCCAGCAGTCCTGACCTGGAGGCTTTCTTT.

The sample holds many counts of this clonotype. The rearrangement joins TRBV4-3 to TRBJ1-6, with D maybe TRBD1 (6 bases). Trimming took 0 bases from V and 7 from J, leaving 10 bases between them. The V gene's germline CDR1 is LGHNA and CDR2 YSLEER. CDR3 length: 15 residues. In nucleotides, the CDR3 is TGCGCCAGCAGCCAAGATGAGGGGGGAAATTCACCCCTCCACTTT. Translated: CASSQDEGGNSPLHF.

This clonotype has more than one count but fewer than ten. The rearrangement links TRBV7-6 to TRBJ2-1, with TRBD2 identical over 10 bases. The CDR3 spans 18 residues. CDR1 and CDR2 from the germline V gene are SGHVS and FNYEAQ. With V trimmed by 0 bases and J by 2 bases, 7 bases remained unmatched. This CDR3 reads CASSLAPTSGRTYNEQFF. CDR3 DNA: TGTGCCAGCAGCTTAGCCCCGACTAGCGGGCGCACCTACAATGAGCAGTTCTTC.

This clonotype showed up just a few times. The DNA of the CDR3 is TGTGCCAGCTCACCAAACAGGGACGAGCAGTACTTC. Its translation: CASSPNRDEQYF. This rearrangement joins TRBV18 to TRBJ2-7; a weak D match, TRBD1 (6 bases). V lost 2 bases to trimming and J lost 5 bases, with 7 bases between them. CDR3 length: 12 residues. The V gene's germline CDR1 is KGHSH and CDR2 LQKENI.